Below, 16 T cell receptor beta chains from the same sample are listed, as sequenced in a study of cytotoxic CD8 clonotypes in ibrutinib-treated CLL. Measured with immunoSEQ multiplex PCR; TCRdb has only the in-frame clones, and not every one. The repertoire holds around 150,000 clones, with about 84% as singletons. The specimen was PBMCs, collected after 36 months of ibrutinib treatment. Every receptor here comes from a human donor with chronic lymphocytic leukemia.

CDR3: CASSTYSGGALYEQYF. As DNA, the CDR3 is TGTGCCAGCAGTACCTATAGCGGGGGGGCCTTGTACGAGCAGTACTTC. The V call is TRBV27, the J call TRBJ2-7; 11 bases are a match to TRBD2. The CDR3 spans 16 residues. The V gene end was trimmed by 5 bases and the J gene end by 4 bases; junction bases not matched to a gene: 10. Germline-derived CDR1 and CDR2 are MNHEY and SMNVEV (reference sequence).

The chain uses TRBV10-3 and TRBJ1-2; D ambiguous. Germline V gene lookup returns CDR1 ENHRY and CDR2 SYGVKD. The CDR3 spans 15 residues. V shed 2 bases and J shed 5 bases, with 15 bases lying between them. The CDR3: CAISEVPGLGYGYTF. The CDR3 region has the DNA TGTGCCATCAGTGAGGTTCCCGGGTTAGGGTATGGCTACACCTTC.

This chain joins TRBV6-1 and TRBJ2-1; TRBD2 matches at 9 bases. CDR3 length: 15 amino acids. Germline CDR1 is MNHNS and CDR2 is SASEGT. V shed 2 bases, J shed 9 bases, and the junction held 8 bases outside the gene matches. CDR3 coding DNA: TGTGCCAGCAGTGAAATGGCGGGGGGGCCTTTTGAGCAGTTCTTC. It encodes CASSEMAGGPFEQFF.

The V and J genes are TRBV11-3 and TRBJ1-5, with 8 nucleotides matching TRBD1. The V gene's germline CDR1 is SGHNT and CDR2 YENEEA. The CDR3 covers 16 residues. V lost 5 bases and J lost 2; bases outside the gene matches: 8. CDR3 sequence: CASSPGGQGGNQPQHF. The CDR3 DNA is TGTGCCAGCAGCCCCGGAGGACAGGGAGGCAATCAGCCCCAGCATTTT.

This clone was seen once. The chain employs TRBV29-1 and TRBJ1-2; 7 nucleotides line up with TRBD1. The germline V gene encodes CDR1 SQVTM and CDR2 ANQGSEA. The CDR3 has 12 residues. J lost 5 bases, V lost 3 bases, and 3 bases had no gene match. The CDR3 region is CSVDRRGYGYTF. CDR3 nucleotides: TGCAGCGTTGACCGCAGGGGGTATGGCTACACCTTC. The variable domain in full, completed from reference TRBV29-1 and TRBJ1-2, reads SAVISQKPSRDICQRGTSLTIQCQVDSQVTMMFWYRQQPGQSLTLIATANQGSEATYESGFVIDKFPISRPNLTFSTLTVSNMSPEDSSIYLCSVDRRGYGYTFGSGTRLTVV.

The CDR3 nucleotides are TGTGCCAGCTCACCAAACTCCCAGGAGACCCAGTACTTC. Protein product: CASSPNSQETQYF. This chain joins TRBV18 and TRBJ2-5; D is uncertain. The germline CDR1 and CDR2 sequences are KGHSH and LQKENI. This CDR3 contains 13 residues. Trimming pared 2 bases from V and 5 bases from J, leaving 9 bases between.

This rearrangement joins TRBV15 to TRBJ2-1; TRBD2 matches 8 bases. This CDR3 has 14 amino acids. Losses at the gene ends were 3 bases for V and 10 bases for J; bases not matched to a gene: 8. Germline V gives CDR1 LNHNV, CDR2 YYDKDF (reference sequence). The CDR3 DNA reads TGTGCCACCAGCAGGATGTCTGGCGGGGGGGAGCAGTTCTTC. This codes for CATSRMSGGGEQFF.

This clone has a handful of counts. This sequence joins TRBV7-8 and TRBJ1-4; 9 nucleotides line up with TRBD1. Germline-derived CDR1 and CDR2 are SGHVS and FQNEAQ. The CDR3 has 14 residues. Trimming cost V 4 bases and J 8 bases; bases outside gene matches: 5. Written as DNA, the CDR3 is TGTGCCAGCAGCTGGGACAGGGAGGGGGAAAAACTGTTTTTT. The encoded protein is CASSWDREGEKLFF.

The chain has TRBV6-5 and TRBJ2-7; possible D gene TRBD1, 6 bases. The CDR3 loop spans 15 amino acids. V shed 0 bases and J shed 4 bases, with 13 bases lying between them. Germline-derived CDR1 and CDR2 are MNHEY and SVGAGI. The CDR3 DNA is TGTGCCAGCAGTTACTCAGCAGGGGTCGCTTACGAGCAGTACTTC. It specifies CASSYSAGVAYEQYF.

This clone has just one count. The chain combines TRBV6-1 with TRBJ2-7; tentative D call: TRBD1 (5 bases). From germline, CDR1 is MNHNS and CDR2 SASEGT. The CDR3 has 11 residues. The V end lost 8 bases, the J end lost 7 bases, and 12 bases lay between the germline ends. The CDR3 bases are TGTGCCAGCCAGTATAAGGGGGAGCAGTACTTC. Protein product: CASQYKGEQYF.

This sequence joins TRBV10-1 and TRBJ1-3; D remains unclear. The CDR3 is made up of 13 amino acids. V was pared by 5 bases and J by 2 bases, with 7 bases between. Germline V gene sequence: CDR1 WNHNN, CDR2 SYGVQD (reference sequence). The CDR3 region has the DNA TGCGCCAGCAGTCCGGGCCCTGGAAACACCATATATTTT. This gives the protein CASSPGPGNTIYF.

The V call is TRBV28, the J call TRBJ2-5; 9 bases are shared with TRBD1. V trimming: 4 bases; J trimming: 13 bases; junction bases outside the gene matches: 7. Germline V gives CDR1 MDHEN, CDR2 SYDVKM. The CDR3 consists of 12 residues. The CDR3 is CASSWDRVLLYF. CDR3 DNA: TGTGCCAGCAGTTGGGACAGGGTCCTTCTGTACTTC.

The genes are TRBV5-8 and TRBJ2-3, with D hard to call. Trimming stripped 1 base from V and 1 base from J, with 10 bases between. This CDR3 has 15 residues. In germline, CDR1 is SGHTS, CDR2 YDEGEE. In DNA form, the CDR3 reads TGTGCCAGCAGCTTGACGCAGGAGCGCACAGATACGCAGTATTTT. Translated, it gives CASSLTQERTDTQYF.

The gene calls are TRBV18 and TRBJ1-2; D may be TRBD1 (5 bases). V lost 3 bases to trimming and J lost 5 bases, with 13 bases between them. Germline CDR1 is KGHSH and CDR2 is LQKENI. The CDR3 consists of 14 residues. The CDR3 DNA reads TGTGCCAGCTCACCTTGGCAGGGACGGTATGGCTACACCTTC. Amino acids: CASSPWQGRYGYTF.

V usage is TRBV20-1 and J usage is TRBJ2-3; tentative D call: TRBD2 (5 bases). V shed 3 bases and J shed 11 bases, with 12 bases lying between them. The CDR3 runs 11 residues. Germline V gene sequence: CDR1 DFQATT, CDR2 SNEGSKA (reference sequence). The CDR3 reads CSASTRLGQYF. The CDR3 DNA reads as TGCAGTGCTAGCACTAGATTAGGGCAGTATTTT.

V gene TRBV7-2 combines with J gene TRBJ2-1; 9 positions agree with TRBD2. From germline, CDR1 is SGHTA and CDR2 FQGNSA. This CDR3 has 17 residues. Trimming at V came to 0 bases and at J to 7 bases, leaving 10 bases not matched to a gene. The CDR3 region has the DNA TGTGCCAGCAGCTTAGCGCTTGCGGGGGGGCCGTGGAATGAGCAGTTCTTC. As protein: CASSLALAGGPWNEQFF.